Below are 5 T cell receptor beta chains sequenced from a single sample in a study of blood T cell repertoires in COVID-19. Method: immunoSEQ multiplex PCR; TCRdb's copy keeps in-frame clones and lacks some. The table shows under 110,000 clones, with 91% occurring only once. The sequenced sample consisted of peripheral blood. The receptors come from a man in his fifties with acute or convalescent COVID-19.

V and J are TRBV7-8 and TRBJ1-1; D ambiguous. The CDR3 totals 17 residues. V lost 2 bases, J lost 0 bases, and 16 bases lay in between. Germline loops: CDR1 SGHVS, CDR2 FQNEAQ. CDR3 sequence reads: CASSLRPTSGLNTEAFF. As DNA, the CDR3 is TGTGCCAGCAGCTTACGTCCAACGAGCGGTTTGAACACTGAAGCTTTCTTT. Variable domain in full (rest from reference TRBV7-8 and TRBJ1-1): GAGVSQSPRYKVAKRGQDVALRCDPISGHVSLFWYQQALGQGPEFLTYFQNEAQLDKSGLPSDRFFAERPEGSVSTLKIQRTQQEDSAVYLCASSLRPTSGLNTEAFFGQGTRLTVV.

The chain carries TRBV19 and TRBJ2-7, with D maybe TRBD1 (5 bases). The CDR3 consists of 17 residues. Per the germline V gene, CDR1 is LNHDA and CDR2 is SQIVND (reference sequence). The V gene lost 4 bases and the J gene lost 2 bases, with 21 bases spanning the gap. CDR3 nucleotide sequence: TGTGCCAGTAGTACTCGAACGGACACCTCAGGGACCTACGAGCAGTACTTC. The encoded protein is CASSTRTDTSGTYEQYF.

The genes are TRBV4-3 and TRBJ2-1; a possible D gene is TRBD1 (5 bases). The germline V gene encodes CDR1 LGHNA and CDR2 YSLEER. This CDR3 is built from 17 residues. Between the trimmed V and J ends, which lost 0 bases and 10 bases, there was a span of 22 bases. This chain's CDR3 is CASSQDGAWQGFREQFF. DNA of the CDR3: TGCGCCAGCAGCCAAGATGGGGCGTGGCAGGGATTTAGGGAGCAGTTCTTC.

The gene calls are TRBV6-5 and TRBJ1-1; the D is unclear. This CDR3 has 14 residues. The germline CDR1 and CDR2 sequences are MNHEY and SVGAGI. V was shortened by 5 bases and J by 5 bases, with 15 bases between the two germline ends. CDR3 sequence reads: CASSQNGRGTEAFF. The CDR3 nucleotides read TGTGCCAGCAGTCAAAACGGGAGAGGGACTGAAGCTTTCTTT.

This chain uses TRBV29-1 with TRBJ1-1; D not certain. V lost 2 bases, J lost 5 bases, and 9 bases lay in between. Germline V gives CDR1 SQVTM, CDR2 ANQGSEA. The CDR3 length is 12 residues. The CDR3 coding sequence is TGCAGCGTTGAAAGTGTCAGGACTGAAGCTTTCTTT. Translation: CSVESVRTEAFF.